This T cell receptor beta chain was obtained from a study of long-term antiretroviral therapy in people with HIV. Study-wide results and limits: With ART, diversity went up but was still lower than in transplant donor controls. Within the repertoire, clones expanded before ART were dominant at all time points. Whereas controls had wider CDR3 length ranges, HIV repertoires had narrower ones.

A word on this clone: Its antigen remains unidentified.

Assay version v3.0 of immunoSEQ was used, and it was run at survey level. Only in-frame clones appear in the TCRdb table, and some are missing; sequencing was by immunoSEQ multiplex PCR. The table lists about 22,000 clones, approximately 82% of them singletons. Germline V gene data show CDR1 as LGHNA and CDR2 as YNFKEQ. This CDR3 spans 15 amino acids. J was trimmed by 2 bases and V by 3 bases; bases with no gene match: 3. The input for sequencing was unsorted PBMCs, taken 0.1 years before starting antiretroviral therapy. This chain joins TRBV4-2 and TRBJ1-4; 7 positions agree with TRBD1. This TCR derives from a man aged 18 to 30 with HIV. CDR3 in amino acids: CASSQEQGTNEKLFF. The CDR3 nucleotides read TGTGCCAGCAGCCAGGAACAGGGGACTAATGAAAAACTGTTTTTT.